Following are 8 T cell receptor beta chains from one sample sequenced in a study of chemoradiotherapy in HPV16-positive cancers. Sequencing used immunoSEQ multiplex PCR; TCRdb keeps in-frame clones, though not all of them. Of approximately 12,000 clones in the sample, 85% to 90% were seen once. This sample was obtained from a patient who underwent chemoradiotherapy. The receptors shown here come from a human donor with HPV-associated anogenital cancer.

This clone was seen once. Its ends do not fully match the called genes, so a read error is possible. The V and J genes are TRBV6-5 and TRBJ2-6; 7 positions agree with TRBD2. The CDR3 runs 16 residues. The germline V gene encodes CDR1 MNHEY and CDR2 SVGAGI. This chain's CDR3 is CASSYPGTPGGNVLTF. DNA for the CDR3: TGTGCCAGCAGTTACCCGGGGACTCCGGGGGGCAACGTCCTGACTTTC.

A word on this clone: Mismatch with germline at one junction end may stem from a read error. The genes are TRBV15 and TRBJ2-1, with 8 bases aligning to TRBD2. In germline, CDR1 is LNHNV, CDR2 YYDKDF (reference sequence). The CDR3 spans 17 residues. Written as DNA, the CDR3 is TGTGCCACTAGCAGAGATGTGGGACTAGGGGTGTCAGGAGAGCAGTTCTTC. Protein: CATSRDVGLGVSGEQFF. Using reference TRBV15 and TRBJ2-1 for the parts outside the CDR3, the full variable domain is DAMVIQNPRYQVTQFGKPVTLSCSQTLNHNVMYWYQQKSSQAPKLLFHYYDKDFNNEADTPDNFQSRRPNTSFCFLDIRSPGLGDTAMYLCATSRDVGLGVSGEQFFGPGTRLTVL.

The chain joins TRBV5-1 to TRBJ1-2, with 8 positions matching TRBD1. Per germline, CDR1 SGHRS and CDR2 YFSETQ. J was trimmed by 4 bases and V by 4 bases; bases with no gene match: 6. CDR3 length: 14 residues. CDR3 sequence reads: CASSGGDRFYGYTF. The CDR3 coding sequence is TGCGCCAGCAGCGGGGGGGACAGGTTCTATGGCTACACCTTC.

This chain connects TRBV6-1 to TRBJ2-3; 8 bases match TRBD2. Germline V CDR1 and CDR2: MNHNS, SASEGT. The CDR3 is 15 residues long. V was clipped by 1 base and J by 3 bases; unmatched bases: 3. CDR3 region: CASSEGSGSTDTQYF. The CDR3 DNA is TGTGCCAGCAGTGAAGGAAGCGGGAGTACAGATACGCAGTATTTT.

The chain recombines TRBV20-1 with TRBJ1-1; TRBD1 is a possible D gene (5 bases). Germline CDR1 reads DFQATT; CDR2 reads SNEGSKA (reference sequence). The germline V and J ends were trimmed by 1 base and 6 bases, with 6 bases remaining between them. The CDR3 runs 11 residues. CDR3 region: CSARGGAEAFF. As DNA, the CDR3 is TGCAGTGCTAGAGGGGGCGCTGAAGCTTTCTTT.

The chain carries TRBV29-1 and TRBJ2-1; 7 bases are a match to TRBD2. Trimming removed 4 bases from V and 4 bases from J; junction bases left unmatched: 10. The germline CDR1 and CDR2 sequences are SQVTM and ANQGSEA. The CDR3 totals 15 residues. The CDR3 sequence: CSVVGGRRTYNEQFF. DNA for the CDR3: TGCAGCGTTGTGGGGGGGAGGCGGACTTACAATGAGCAGTTCTTC.

The J gene is TRBJ1-1, the V gene TRBV10-2; no reliable D call. This CDR3 region has 15 residues. Germline V gene lookup returns CDR1 WSHSY and CDR2 SAAADI. Trimming took 5 bases from V and 0 from J, leaving 13 bases between them. Written as DNA, the CDR3 is TGCGCCAGCAGTCCAGAAATGACTCTGAACACTGAAGCTTTCTTT. Amino acids: CASSPEMTLNTEAFF.

V and J are TRBV2 and TRBJ2-7; D may be TRBD2 (5 bases). Germline values: CDR1 SNHLY, CDR2 FYNNEI. The germline V and J ends were trimmed by 3 bases and 9 bases, with 15 bases remaining between them. CDR3 length: 13 amino acids. Written as DNA, the CDR3 is TGTGCCAGCAGTGATAAAACGGATCGGGGGCAGTACTTC. Amino acid sequence: CASSDKTDRGQYF.